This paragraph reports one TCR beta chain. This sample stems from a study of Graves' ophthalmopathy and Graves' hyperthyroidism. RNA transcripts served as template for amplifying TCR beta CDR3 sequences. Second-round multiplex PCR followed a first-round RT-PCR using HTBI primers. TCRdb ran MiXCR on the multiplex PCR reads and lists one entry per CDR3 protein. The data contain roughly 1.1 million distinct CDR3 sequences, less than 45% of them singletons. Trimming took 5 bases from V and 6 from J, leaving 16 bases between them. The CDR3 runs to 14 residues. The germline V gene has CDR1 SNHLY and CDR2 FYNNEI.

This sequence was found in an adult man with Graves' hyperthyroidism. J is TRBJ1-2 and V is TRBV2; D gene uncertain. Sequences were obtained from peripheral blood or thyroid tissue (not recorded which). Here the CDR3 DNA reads TGTGCCAGCAGTTTATTAGGGCAGGCTGATGGCTACACCTTC. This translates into CASSLLGQADGYTF.